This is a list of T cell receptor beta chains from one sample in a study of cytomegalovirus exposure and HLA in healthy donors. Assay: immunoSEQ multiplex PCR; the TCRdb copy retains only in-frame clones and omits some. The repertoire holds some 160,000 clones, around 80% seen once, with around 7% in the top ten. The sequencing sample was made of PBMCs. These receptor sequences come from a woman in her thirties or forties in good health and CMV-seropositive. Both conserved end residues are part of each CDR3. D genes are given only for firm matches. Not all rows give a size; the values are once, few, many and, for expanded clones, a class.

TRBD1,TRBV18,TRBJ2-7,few,CASSTGTGSYEQYF,TGTGCCAGCTCAACGGGGACAGGGTCCTACGAGCAGTACTTC
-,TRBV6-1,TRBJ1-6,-,CASSEILGWAGPIIYSPLHF,TGTGCCAGCAGTGAAATCTTAGGATGGGCAGGGCCGATTATTTATTCACCCCTCCACTTT
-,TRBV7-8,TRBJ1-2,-,CASSPGTSRPLGYGYTF,TGTGCCAGCAGTCCCGGGACATCCAGACCCCTTGGGTATGGCTACACCTTC
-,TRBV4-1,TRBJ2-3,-,CASSQEWQGGMHSTDTQYF,TGCGCCAGCAGCCAAGAATGGCAGGGGGGTATGCACAGCACAGATACGCAGTATTTT
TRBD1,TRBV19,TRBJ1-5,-,CASSRTGSSYSNQPQHF,TGTGCCAGTAGTAGGACAGGTAGCTCTTATAGCAATCAGCCCCAGCATTTT
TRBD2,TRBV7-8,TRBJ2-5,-,CASNDRLAGTQYF,TGTGCCAGCAACGACCGACTAGCGGGGACCCAGTACTTC
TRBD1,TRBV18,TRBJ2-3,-,CASSAYQGVPLTDTQYF,TGTGCCAGCTCAGCCTATCAGGGGGTTCCACTCACAGATACGCAGTATTTT
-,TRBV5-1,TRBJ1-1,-,CASSPGTPGTEAFF,TGCGCCAGCAGTCCCGGGACACCAGGTACTGAAGCTTTCTTT
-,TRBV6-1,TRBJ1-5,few,CASSGGREGQPQHF,TGTGCCAGCAGCGGCGGGAGGGAAGGTCAGCCCCAGCATTTT
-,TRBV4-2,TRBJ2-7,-,CASSLGLEQYF,TGTGCCAGCAGCCTAGGACTCGAGCAGTACTTC
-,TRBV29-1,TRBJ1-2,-,CSVEVGGYGYTF,TGCAGCGTCGAGGTCGGGGGTTATGGCTACACCTTC
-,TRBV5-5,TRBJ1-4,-,CASRRTADSFIGEKLFF,TGTGCCAGCAGGCGAACGGCAGACAGTTTTATAGGTGAAAAACTGTTTTTT
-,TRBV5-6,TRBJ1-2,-,CASTPYLGRGISGYTF,TGTGCCAGCACCCCCTACTTGGGCAGGGGAATCTCTGGCTACACCTTC
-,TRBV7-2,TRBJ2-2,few,CASSPQRSTGELFF,TGTGCCAGCAGCCCCCAACGTAGCACCGGGGAGCTGTTTTTT
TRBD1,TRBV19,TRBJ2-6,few,CASSISGGGGNVLTF,TGTGCCAGTAGTATTTCAGGGGGTGGTGGCAACGTCCTGACTTTC
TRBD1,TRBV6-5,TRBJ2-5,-,CASRGQAAWETQYF,TGTGCCAGCAGGGGACAGGCGGCCTGGGAGACCCAGTACTTC
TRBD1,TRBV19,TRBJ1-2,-,CASSTDRGMNYGYTF,TGTGCCAGTAGCACGGACAGGGGGATGAACTATGGCTACACCTTC
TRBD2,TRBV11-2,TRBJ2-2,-,CASSRPGGPGGELFF,TGTGCCAGCAGCCGTCCGGGGGGGCCGGGCGGGGAGCTGTTTTTT
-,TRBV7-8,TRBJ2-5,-,CASSVYRAPRQETQYF,TGTGCCAGCAGCGTATACAGGGCCCCGCGGCAAGAGACCCAGTACTTC
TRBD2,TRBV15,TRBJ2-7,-,CATSRASGGGYEQYF,TGTGCCACCAGCAGAGCCAGCGGGGGCGGCTACGAGCAGTACTTC
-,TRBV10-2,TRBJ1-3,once,CASVGGVYGNTIYF,TGCGCCAGCGTCGGAGGGGTTTATGGAAACACCATATATTTT
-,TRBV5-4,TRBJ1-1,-,CASSPMGGTEAFF,TGTGCCAGCAGCCCCATGGGGGGCACTGAAGCTTTCTTT
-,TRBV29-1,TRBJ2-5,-,CSVVRGGETQYF,TGCAGCGTTGTAAGGGGTGGGGAGACCCAGTACTTC
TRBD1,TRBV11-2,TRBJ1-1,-,CASSSLLGQGVTEAFF,TGTGCCAGCAGCTCTTTATTAGGACAGGGAGTAACTGAAGCTTTCTTT
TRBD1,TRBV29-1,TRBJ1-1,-,CSAIRTGSEAEAFF,TGCAGCGCCATAAGGACAGGGAGTGAGGCTGAAGCTTTCTTT
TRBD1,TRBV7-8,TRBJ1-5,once,CASSFDTGTGVDQPQHF,TGTGCCAGCAGCTTCGATACCGGGACAGGGGTCGATCAGCCCCAGCATTTT
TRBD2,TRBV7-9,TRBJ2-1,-,CASSDNRGAYNEQFF,TGTGCCAGCAGCGATAACCGGGGGGCCTACAATGAGCAGTTCTTC
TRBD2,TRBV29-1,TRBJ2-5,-,CSVVGGRGFDETQYF,TGCAGCGTTGTCGGGGGGAGGGGTTTCGACGAGACCCAGTACTTC
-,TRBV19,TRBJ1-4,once,CASRDFGGEKLFF,TGTGCCAGTAGAGACTTCGGGGGAGAAAAACTGTTTTTT
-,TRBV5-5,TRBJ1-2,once,CASSLRRDYGYTF,TGTGCCAGCAGCTTGCGCAGGGACTATGGCTACACCTTC
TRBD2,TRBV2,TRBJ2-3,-,CASSPGLSTDTQYF,TGTGCCAGCAGTCCGGGACTATCCACAGATACGCAGTATTTT
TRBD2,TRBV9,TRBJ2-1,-,CASSVGTSGGNTRPPYNEQFF,TGTGCCAGCAGCGTAGGGACTAGCGGGGGTAATACGCGACCTCCCTACAATGAGCAGTTCTTC
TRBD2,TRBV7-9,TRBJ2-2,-,CASRPRTSGVNTGELFF,TGTGCCAGCAGACCTCGGACTAGCGGGGTGAACACCGGGGAGCTGTTTTTT
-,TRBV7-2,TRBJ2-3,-,CASSLAGGPTDTQYF,TGTGCCAGCAGCTTAGCGGGGGGGCCCACAGATACGCAGTATTTT
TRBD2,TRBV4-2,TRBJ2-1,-,CASSPATSGAYNEQFF,TGTGCCAGCAGCCCGGCAACTAGCGGGGCTTACAATGAGCAGTTCTTC
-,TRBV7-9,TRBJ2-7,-,CASSLSGGYEQYF,TGTGCCAGCAGCTTATCCGGGGGTTACGAGCAGTACTTC
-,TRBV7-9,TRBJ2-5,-,CASSSETGIETQYF,TGTGCCAGCAGCTCTGAAACAGGGATTGAGACCCAGTACTTC
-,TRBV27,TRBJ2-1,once,CASSLGFYNEQFF,TGTGCCAGCAGTTTGGGCTTCTACAATGAGCAGTTCTTC
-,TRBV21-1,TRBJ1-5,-,CASSNDRNGQPQHF,TGTGCCAGCAGCAATGACAGGAACGGACAGCCCCAGCATTTT
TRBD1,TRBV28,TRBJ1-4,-,CASSFFRDSNEKLFF,TGTGCCAGCAGTTTTTTTAGGGACAGCAATGAAAAACTGTTTTTT
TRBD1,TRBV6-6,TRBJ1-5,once,CASGPGTAYQPQHF,TGTGCCAGCGGGCCCGGGACAGCTTATCAGCCCCAGCATTTT
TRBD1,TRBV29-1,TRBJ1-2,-,CSVEDWTGDYGYTF,TGCAGCGTTGAAGATTGGACAGGGGACTATGGCTACACCTTC
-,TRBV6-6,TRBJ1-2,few,CASSYSEGAEYGYTF,TGTGCCAGCAGTTACTCGGAGGGCGCTGAATATGGCTACACCTTC
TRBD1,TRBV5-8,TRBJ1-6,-,CASSPRGGSGNSPLHF,TGTGCCAGCAGCCCCAGAGGGGGCTCGGGTAATTCACCCCTCCACTTT
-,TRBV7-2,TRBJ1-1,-,CASSLDLAGNTEAFF,TGTGCCAGCAGCTTAGATTTGGCAGGGAACACTGAAGCTTTCTTT
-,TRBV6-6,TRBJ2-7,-,CASSYGGFGNEQYF,TGTGCCAGCAGTTACGGGGGGTTCGGGAACGAGCAGTACTTC
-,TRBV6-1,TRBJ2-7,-,CASSVQGLQYF,TGTGCCAGCAGCGTACAGGGTCTGCAGTACTTC
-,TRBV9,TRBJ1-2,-,CASSAGGGIYGYTF,TGTGCCAGCAGCGCCGGGGGTGGAATCTATGGCTACACCTTC
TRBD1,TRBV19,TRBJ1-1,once,CASRPRTGMDTEAFF,TGTGCCAGTAGACCGAGGACAGGGATGGACACTGAAGCTTTCTTT